The clone carrying this T cell receptor (beta chain) is medium-sized. The antigen remains unidentified. Unique molecular identifiers were affixed to single, distinct cDNA molecules. From the 5' RACE reads, TCRdb called clonotypes with MiXCR, one entry per CDR3 protein. Here the sample spans about 22,000 distinct CDR3 sequences, 3.6% being singletons. The entry originates in a study of early T cells in non-severe SARS-CoV-2 infection. Study-level background: Sequencing used unsorted whole-blood bulk RNA, so chains lack pairing. Study conclusions and caveats: VDJdb matching, biased toward anti-spike CD8 responses, missed private and CD4 specificities.

Germline values: CDR1 LNHDA, CDR2 SQIVND (reference sequence). V shed 6 bases and J shed 8 bases, with 19 bases lying between them. CDR3 length equals 14 residues. The sequenced sample consisted of whole blood. The origin of this receptor is an adult who was a healthcare worker with PCR-confirmed SARS-CoV-2 infection or an uninfected control (not recorded which). This chain connects TRBV19 to TRBJ1-2; no firm D call. In DNA form, the CDR3 reads TGTGCCAGTAGCATCTCTGCAGGCTCTGGGGGCTACACCTTC. Protein sequence: CASSISAGSGGYTF.